This T cell receptor (beta chain) was identified in a study of blood T cell repertoires in COVID-19. Clones were sequenced by immunoSEQ multiplex PCR, and TCRdb holds only the in-frame ones, with some missing. The sample carries about 130,000 clones, roughly 80% recorded once. This clone occurred a few times. Looked up from germline, CDR1 is PRHDT and CDR2 is FYEKMQ (reference sequence). With 5 bases clipped from V and 5 bases from J, the junction kept 8 bases outside the gene matches. The CDR3 is 15 residues long. This chain connects TRBV13 to TRBJ2-2, with 7 bases lining up with TRBD1. The sequenced sample consisted of PBMCs or T cells enriched from blood (not recorded which). The sequence was collected from a man aged 45-60 years who had recovered from COVID-19. CDR3 sequence (DNA): TGTGCCAGCAGCCCACGACAGGGATGGACCGGGGAGCTGTTTTTT. This gives the protein CASSPRQGWTGELFF.